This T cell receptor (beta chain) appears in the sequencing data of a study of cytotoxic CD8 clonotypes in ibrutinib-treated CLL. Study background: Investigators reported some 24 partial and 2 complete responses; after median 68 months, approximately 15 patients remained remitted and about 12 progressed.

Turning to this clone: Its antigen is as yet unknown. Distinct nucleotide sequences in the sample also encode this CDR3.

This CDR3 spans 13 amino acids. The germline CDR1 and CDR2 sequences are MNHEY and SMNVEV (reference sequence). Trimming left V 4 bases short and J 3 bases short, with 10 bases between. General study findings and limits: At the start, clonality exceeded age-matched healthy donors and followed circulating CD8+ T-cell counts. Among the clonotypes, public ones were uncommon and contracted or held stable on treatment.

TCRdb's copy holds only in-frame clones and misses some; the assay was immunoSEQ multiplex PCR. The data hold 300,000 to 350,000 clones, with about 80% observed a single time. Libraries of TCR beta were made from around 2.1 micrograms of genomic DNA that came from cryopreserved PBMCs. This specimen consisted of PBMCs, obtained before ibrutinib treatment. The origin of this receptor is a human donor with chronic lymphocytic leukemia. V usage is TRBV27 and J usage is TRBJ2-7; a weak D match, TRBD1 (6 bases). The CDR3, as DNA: TGTGCCAGCAGTTCGACAGGTGTCTACGAGCAGTACTTC. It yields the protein CASSSTGVYEQYF.